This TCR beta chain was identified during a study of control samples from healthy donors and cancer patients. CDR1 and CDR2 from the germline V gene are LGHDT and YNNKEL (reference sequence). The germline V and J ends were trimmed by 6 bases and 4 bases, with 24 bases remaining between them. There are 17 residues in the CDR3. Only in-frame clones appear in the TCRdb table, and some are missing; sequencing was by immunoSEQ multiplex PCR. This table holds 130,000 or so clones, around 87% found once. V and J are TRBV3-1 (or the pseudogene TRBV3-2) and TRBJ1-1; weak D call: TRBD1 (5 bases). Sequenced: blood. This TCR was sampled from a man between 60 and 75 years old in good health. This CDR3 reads CASSRNRDYSFGTEAFF. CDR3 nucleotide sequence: TGTGCCAGCAGTCGTAACCGGGACTATAGTTTCGGCACTGAAGCTTTCTTT.